This T cell receptor (beta chain) is from a study of T-cell memory formation after mild COVID-19. TCRdb independently ran MiXCR on the 5' RACE reads; one entry per CDR3 protein. The sample has around 530,000 distinct CDR3 sequences, roughly 22% seen once. V shed 4 bases and J 3 bases; nucleotides not matched to a gene: 7. Germline CDR1 and CDR2: SGHAT and FQNNGV. The CDR3 covers 15 residues. The TCR was taken from an adult woman who had mild COVID-19 (a few samples of this study predate the infection). Cell type and time point are not known. The V call is TRBV11-2, the J call TRBJ1-1, with 8 bases matching TRBD1. The sample comprised PBMCs or a T cell subset sorted from them (not recorded which). The CDR3 loop reads CASSSPTGVDTEAFF. The CDR3 DNA reads as TGTGCCAGCAGCTCCCCGACAGGGGTAGACACTGAAGCTTTCTTT. Based on the CDR3 plus reference TRBV11-2 and TRBJ1-1, the full variable domain is EAGVAQSPRYKIIEKRQSVAFWCNPISGHATLYWYQQILGQGPKLLIQFQNNGVVDDSQLPKDRFSAERLKGVDSTLKIQPAKLEDSAVYLCASSSPTGVDTEAFFGQGTRLTVV.